A single T cell receptor (beta chain) is shown here with its context. It has no known antigen specificity. Per-nucleotide qualities are absent, and no much larger clonotype sits a single base away. Each collaborating institution followed its own protocols to collect whole blood in K2EDTA tubes. Collaborator samples were shipped for TCRbeta analysis as frozen whole blood, isolated PBMCs, or DNA extracted from either sample type. The data were obtained in a study of blood T cell repertoires in COVID-19 (dated by TCRdb to the early 2020s). With respect to the entire study: The collaborator samples originated in the United States, Italy and Spain and spanned the acute and convalescent phases of COVID-19. The material from the prospective study consisted of cDNA or gDNA derived from T cells, B-cell-depleted T cells, or PBMCs. The samples were drawn from two sources: the first 160 participants of the ongoing ImmuneRACE study, and over 1,000 subjects contributed by 6 global collaborators. Where available, HLA class I and class II types were taken from metadata supplied by the sample provider and were not determined by assay-based typing. Sample metadata almost always included a de-identified subject ID, COVID-19 status, age in years and sex. The dataset comprised deeply sampled blood TCRbeta repertoires from subjects exposed to, actively infected with, or recovered from COVID-19. The repertoires were released in a freely available public database intended as a resource for research on the immune response to SARS-CoV-2.

V is pared back by 10 bases and J by 2 bases, with 18 bases lying between the germline termini. The germline V gene supplies CDR1 KGHSH and CDR2 LQKENI. Reading from cysteine to phenylalanine, the CDR3 counts 15 amino acids. The entry retains the CDR3 DNA only, 45 bases that are in frame from base 1. The research as a whole found: The amount of clinical and demographic metadata varied by source and participant and was provided uncurated.

TCRbeta CDR3 regions were amplified from genomic DNA by means of the immunoSEQ Assay, a bias-controlled multiplex PCR. The authors' analysis ran thus. Nucleated cell counts per sample were estimated from amplification of reference gene primers within the assay. Sequence reads were collapsed and filtered to measure the absolute abundance of every unique TCRbeta CDR3 rearrangement. For each sample, productive Simpson clonality was calculated by taking the square root of Simpson's diversity index across productive rearrangements. Sourced from immuneACCESS, this table was stored by TCRdb with only in-frame sequences that have V and J called. A share of the clones is absent; for the studies checked, an unresolved V gene accounts for under half, and the remainder has no known explanation. From that table come the V and J calls and clone size; the DNA was used to work out D and trimming. The sample table records under 200,000 clones; about 86% of these occur just once. 5.5% to 8% of the sample is in the top ten clones.

The chain is made from TRBV18 and TRBJ1-3, with no confidently assigned D gene. Sequenced input: peripheral blood. The origin of this receptor is a man aged 50 to 60 with active or convalescent COVID-19. The CDR3 sequence is CANSGEVRAGNTIYF. The nucleotide sequence reads as follows: TGTGCCAACTCGGGCGAAGTCAGAGCTGGAAACACCATATATTTT.